The 25 T cell receptor beta chains reported below all come from one sample, sequenced in a study of T cell responses to AZD1222 COVID-19 vaccine. The repertoire was sequenced with immunoSEQ multiplex PCR; TCRdb's copy has only in-frame clones and lacks some. The data contain about 110,000 clones, about nine tenths of them singletons. Sequences were derived from peripheral blood, sampled 28 days after the second AZD1222 dose. All receptors come from an adult who received the AZD1222 COVID-19 vaccine.

The rearrangement joins TRBV5-8 to TRBJ2-4; TRBD1 might be the D (5 bases). V shed 3 bases and J shed 7 bases, with 8 bases lying between them. The germline V gene encodes CDR1 SGHTS and CDR2 YDEGEE. This CDR3 has 12 residues. The CDR3 is CASSSKGNIQYF. The CDR3 DNA is TGTGCCAGCAGCTCTAAGGGGAACATTCAGTACTTC.

This clone is a singleton in its sample. The CDR3 DNA reads as TGTGCCAGCAGCAGGAGACAGGAGAACACCGGGGAGCTGTTTTTT. Residues: CASSRRQENTGELFF. The J gene is TRBJ2-2, the V gene TRBV28, with D possibly TRBD1 on 6 matching bases. The CDR3 has 15 amino acids. Germline CDR1 and CDR2: MDHEN and SYDVKM. Trimming cost V 6 bases and J 1 base, with 12 bases left between them.

The rearrangement links TRBV6-5 to TRBJ2-1; D is perhaps TRBD2 (7 bases). V lost 5 bases and J 4 bases, leaving 15 bases between the germline ends. The germline V gene has CDR1 MNHEY and CDR2 SVGAGI. This CDR3 contains 15 residues. The CDR3: CASSNAGAPYNEQFF. CDR3 nucleotides: TGTGCCAGCAGTAACGCGGGGGCCCCTTACAATGAGCAGTTCTTC.

The rearrangement links TRBV27 to TRBJ2-1; 8 bases are shared with TRBD1. The CDR3 spans 16 residues. Germline V lookup: CDR1 MNHEY, CDR2 SMNVEV (reference sequence). J lost 4 bases, V lost 5 bases, and 10 bases had no gene match. As DNA, the CDR3 is TGTGCCAGCAGTGGGGCCGGGACAGGAGCTTACAATGAGCAGTTCTTC. Its translation: CASSGAGTGAYNEQFF.

V and J are TRBV7-2 and TRBJ1-2, with 8 nucleotides matching TRBD1. The junction had 7 bases not matched to a gene; V was cut back by 5 bases and J by 8 bases. Germline assignment: CDR1 SGHTA and CDR2 FQGNSA. The CDR3 extends over 13 amino acids. Written as DNA, the CDR3 is TGTGCCAGCAGCACCAGGACAGGGAGGGGCTACACCTTC. This gives the protein CASSTRTGRGYTF.

The chain has TRBV19 and TRBJ1-2, with D uncertain. The CDR3 covers 12 residues. Trimming cost V 6 bases and J 8 bases, with 13 bases left between them. Germline assignment: CDR1 LNHDA and CDR2 SQIVND (reference sequence). This CDR3 is CASSWGTRGYTF. CDR3 nucleotide sequence: TGTGCCAGTAGCTGGGGAACGCGGGGCTACACCTTC.

V and J are TRBV30 and TRBJ1-1, with a weak D call TRBD1 (5 bases). The germline V and J ends were trimmed by 4 bases and 0 bases, with 18 bases remaining between them. Germline V gene lookup returns CDR1 GTSNPN and CDR2 SVGIG (reference sequence). This CDR3 comprises 16 residues. This CDR3 reads CAWTWGGSPVNTEAFF. The CDR3 bases are TGTGCCTGGACCTGGGGGGGATCCCCTGTGAACACTGAAGCTTTCTTT.

A word on this clone: At the DNA level, this CDR3 is encoded by other sequences in the same sample as well. The V and J genes are TRBV20-1 and TRBJ2-7; D remains unclear. From germline, CDR1 is DFQATT and CDR2 SNEGSKA (reference sequence). The CDR3 contains 11 residues. Between the trimmed V and J ends, which lost 3 bases and 4 bases, there was a span of 7 bases. In nucleotides, the CDR3 is TGCAGTGCTAGGGGGTCTTACGAGCAGTACTTC. It is translated as CSARGSYEQYF.

This chain uses TRBV5-6 with TRBJ1-2, with unresolved D. V lost 1 base, J lost 3 bases, and 13 bases lay in between. This CDR3 region has 15 residues. The germline V gene has CDR1 SGHDT and CDR2 YYEEEE. In nucleotides, the CDR3 is TGTGCCAGCAGCTTGAAGCTCAGAATCCACTATGGCTACACCTTC. Its translation is CASSLKLRIHYGYTF.

The chain uses TRBV2 and TRBJ2-1; TRBD2 is a possible D gene (5 bases). Trimming pared 5 bases from V and 3 bases from J, leaving 8 bases between. This CDR3 has 13 amino acids. CDR1 SNHLY and CDR2 FYNNEI come from the germline V gene. The CDR3 loop is CASSYGLYNEQFF. The CDR3 nucleotides are TGTGCCAGCAGTTACGGACTCTACAATGAGCAGTTCTTC. The entire variable domain, with the rest obtained from reference TRBV2 and TRBJ2-1, is as follows: EPEVTQTPSHQVTQMGQEVILRCVPISNHLYFYWYRQILGQKVEFLVSFYNNEISEKSEIFDDQFSVERPDGSNFTLKIRSTKLEDSAMYFCASSYGLYNEQFFGPGTRLTVL.

This clone was detected only once. This chain uses TRBV7-8 with TRBJ1-4, with 8 bases lining up with TRBD1. The CDR3 runs 16 residues. Germline V gene data show CDR1 as SGHVS and CDR2 as FQNEAQ. With V trimmed by 1 base and J by 7 bases, 8 bases remained unmatched. The CDR3: CASSLGAPGGFEKLFF. CDR3 sequence (DNA): TGTGCCAGCAGCTTAGGGGCGCCAGGGGGCTTTGAAAAACTGTTTTTT. Supplemented by reference TRBV7-8 and TRBJ1-4, the full variable domain reads GAGVSQSPRYKVAKRGQDVALRCDPISGHVSLFWYQQALGQGPEFLTYFQNEAQLDKSGLPSDRFFAERPEGSVSTLKIQRTQQEDSAVYLCASSLGAPGGFEKLFFGSGTQLSVL.

This clone was detected only once. The genes are TRBV10-2 and TRBJ2-1; D not certain. Trimming removed 6 bases at V and 0 bases at J, with 6 bases between. The CDR3 is made up of 13 amino acids. Germline CDR1 WSHSY, CDR2 SAAADI. The CDR3: CASRLYSYNEQFF. DNA for the CDR3: TGCGCCAGCAGGCTTTACTCCTACAATGAGCAGTTCTTC.

This clone occurred a few times. The rearrangement uses TRBV7-9 and TRBJ1-4; D gene uncertain. Germline V gene sequence: CDR1 SEHNR, CDR2 FQNEAQ (reference sequence). This CDR3 comprises 15 residues. Trimming removed 5 bases from V and 1 base from J, with 11 bases in between. The CDR3 nucleotides read TGTGCCAGCAGCCGCGATGCAGAAACTAATGAAAAACTGTTTTTT. Its protein product is CASSRDAETNEKLFF.

The V gene is TRBV7-8, the J gene TRBJ1-5; 8 nucleotides match TRBD1. CDR3 size: 14 residues. V shed 5 bases, J shed 4 bases, and the junction held 4 bases outside the gene matches. Germline CDR1 reads SGHVS; CDR2 reads FQNEAQ. The CDR3 coding sequence is TGTGCCAGCAGCGCCGACAGGGGTAATCAGCCCCAGCATTTT. It specifies CASSADRGNQPQHF. The full variable domain, rest sourced from reference TRBV7-8 and TRBJ1-5, is GAGVSQSPRYKVAKRGQDVALRCDPISGHVSLFWYQQALGQGPEFLTYFQNEAQLDKSGLPSDRFFAERPEGSVSTLKIQRTQQEDSAVYLCASSADRGNQPQHFGDGTRLSIL.

This chain joins TRBV6-2 or TRBV6-3 and TRBJ1-1; TRBD1 aligns across 8 bases. Germline lookup yields CDR1 MNHEY and CDR2 SVGEGT. This CDR3 contains 15 residues. Losses at the gene ends were 5 bases for V and 0 bases for J; bases not matched to a gene: 5. CDR3 sequence: CASSDMTGVNTEAFF. The CDR3 bases are TGTGCCAGCAGTGACATGACAGGGGTGAACACTGAAGCTTTCTTT.

The chain combines TRBV6-5 with TRBJ2-7, with no clear D. V was cut by 6 bases and J by 0 bases, with 15 bases left in between. CDR3 length: 15 amino acids. Germline V lookup: CDR1 MNHEY, CDR2 SVGAGI. CDR3 region: CASSGWHLNSYEQYF. The DNA of the CDR3 is TGTGCCAGCAGCGGATGGCACCTCAACTCCTACGAGCAGTACTTC.

The V and J genes are TRBV7-2 and TRBJ1-2; a possible D gene is TRBD1 (5 bases). Trimming shortened V by 7 bases and J by 4 bases, and 13 bases separated the two germline ends. This CDR3 contains 13 residues. Germline values: CDR1 SGHTA, CDR2 FQGNSA. DNA of the CDR3: TGTGCCAGCACCCAGGGTGTCGGCTATGGCTACACCTTC. Protein sequence: CASTQGVGYGYTF.

This chain links TRBV15 with TRBJ2-7, with D tentatively TRBD1 (6 bases). From germline, CDR1 is LNHNV and CDR2 YYDKDF (reference sequence). The CDR3 covers 13 residues. Trimming stripped 0 bases from V and 5 bases from J, with 8 bases between. CDR3 in DNA: TGTGCCACCAGCAGAGATCCAGGGGACGAGCAGTACTTC. It encodes CATSRDPGDEQYF.

This clone was counted a single time. This rearrangement joins TRBV27 to TRBJ2-7, with D maybe TRBD1 (6 bases). CDR3 size: 13 residues. CDR1 is MNHEY and CDR2 is SMNVEV in the germline V gene (reference sequence). Deletions cut 3 bases from V and 4 bases from J, with 10 bases between. The CDR3 here is CASSFGGSYEQYF. The CDR3 nucleotides are TGTGCCAGCAGTTTTGGGGGCAGTTACGAGCAGTACTTC.

This chain connects TRBV2 to TRBJ1-2; TRBD1 matches 7 bases. The ends lost 2 bases at V and 6 bases at J; junction bases unmatched: 6. The CDR3 contains 14 residues. The germline V gene has CDR1 SNHLY and CDR2 FYNNEI. The CDR3 here is CASSEQGQRDGYTF. CDR3 DNA: TGTGCCAGCAGTGAACAGGGACAGCGAGATGGCTACACCTTC.

This chain connects TRBV5-4 to TRBJ2-1, with TRBD2 as a possible D gene (6 bases). This CDR3 contains 13 residues. V was cut by 0 bases and J by 5 bases, with 6 bases left in between. Per germline, CDR1 SGHNT and CDR2 YYREEE (reference sequence). CDR3 sequence: CASSLERDNEQFF. The CDR3 coding sequence is TGTGCCAGCAGCTTGGAGCGGGACAATGAGCAGTTCTTC.

The rearrangement uses TRBV6-1 and TRBJ2-4; D is perhaps TRBD1 (6 bases). V lost 6 bases to trimming and J lost 8 bases, with 20 bases between them. CDR1 is MNHNS, CDR2 SASEGT, per germline. This CDR3 is 15 amino acids long. In DNA, the CDR3 is TGTGCCAGCAGAGGTAGGGGACACAGGCTCGACATTCAGTACTTC. Encoded protein: CASRGRGHRLDIQYF.

The chain has TRBV4-1 and TRBJ1-2; maybe TRBD1 (6 bases). This CDR3 contains 18 residues. The germline V and J ends were trimmed by 2 bases and 3 bases, with 22 bases remaining between them. Per the germline V gene, CDR1 is MGHRA and CDR2 is YSYEKL. The CDR3 DNA reads as TGCGCCAGCAGCCAATCCTCGGACAGCATGATCGTTGACTATGGCTACACCTTC. Residues: CASSQSSDSMIVDYGYTF.

The rearrangement joins TRBV28 to TRBJ1-5; D may be TRBD1 (5 bases). The CDR3 spans 13 residues. V was shortened by 10 bases and J by 3 bases, with 13 bases between the two germline ends. Germline assignment: CDR1 MDHEN and CDR2 SYDVKM. The CDR3 DNA sequence: TGTGCCATTTCACGGGGGAACAATCAGCCCCAGCATTTT. It translates to CAISRGNNQPQHF. Drawing the rest from reference TRBV28 and TRBJ1-5, the complete variable domain is DVKVTQSSRYLVKRTGEKVFLECVQDMDHENMFWYRQDPGLGLRLIYFSYDVKMKEKGDIPEGYSVSREKKERFSLILESASTNQTSMYLCAISRGNNQPQHFGDGTRLSIL.

The genes are TRBV6-5 and TRBJ2-7; 7 positions agree with TRBD2. Per the germline V gene, CDR1 is MNHEY and CDR2 is SVGAGI. V lost 6 bases, J lost 8 bases, and 13 bases stayed unmatched. The CDR3 extends over 14 amino acids. The CDR3 DNA is TGTGCCAGCAGATCCCCCAGGGAGGGATGGAAGCAGTACTTC. This codes for CASRSPREGWKQYF.